The sequence of this TCR beta chain was determined in a study of CD8+ T cells in alopecia areata. Study in general: After 6 to 18 months of tofacitinib, follow-up continued 6 months off drug. Study conclusions and caveats: Especially in alopecia totalis/universalis, lesional scalp showed greater clonality than normal scalp did.

The V gene lost 2 bases and the J gene lost 7 bases, with 26 bases spanning the gap. The CDR3 covers 19 residues. Germline V gene sequence: CDR1 LNHNV, CDR2 YYDKDF (reference sequence). About this clone: The antigen remains unidentified.

Treatment described: oral pan-JAK inhibitor, 5-10 mg twice daily. As part of sample collection, lesional scalp punch biopsies and peripheral blood were taken from alopecia areata patients. Sorted populations comprised CD4+ and CD8+ T cells obtained from PBMCs. The authors extracted RNA and reverse transcribed it into cDNA as the sequencing template. Clones were sequenced by immunoSEQ multiplex PCR, and TCRdb holds only the in-frame ones, with some missing. The sample yields approximately 200,000 clones, 45% to 65% seen once. This clonotype originated in a human donor with alopecia areata. The sample was CD4+ T cells sorted from blood, taken at week 4, from a patient treated with tofacitinib. The chain carries TRBV15 and TRBJ2-2; tentatively, D is TRBD2 (5 bases). CDR3 protein: CATSRSITRVFLSGGELFF. The DNA of the CDR3 is TGTGCCACCAGCAGAAGTATTACCCGGGTCTTCCTAAGCGGCGGGGAGCTGTTTTTT. The full variable domain, with the rest looked up from reference TRBV15 and TRBJ2-2, is DAMVIQNPRYQVTQFGKPVTLSCSQTLNHNVMYWYQQKSSQAPKLLFHYYDKDFNNEADTPDNFQSRRPNTSFCFLDIRSPGLGDTAMYLCATSRSITRVFLSGGELFFGEGSRLTVL.